The clone carrying this T cell receptor beta chain was counted only a few times. The data belong to a study of technical replicates of blood from several donors. The method was immunoSEQ multiplex PCR; TCRdb's version includes in-frame clones alone and lacks a portion of them. Found here are 50,000 to 70,000 clones, 70% to 90% of them singletons; the top ten hold 5.1%. This CDR3 has 13 residues. Trimming removed 6 bases at V and 2 bases at J, with 11 bases between. CDR1 is SNHLY and CDR2 is FYNNEI in the germline V gene. This sequence joins TRBV2 and TRBJ2-7; D possibly corresponds to TRBD2 (6 bases). The specimen was PBMCs. The receptor comes from a human donor in good health. Some clones in this sample may be carry-over from other donors' samples. CDR3 loop: CASRGLLTYEQYF. The CDR3 coding sequence is TGTGCCAGCAGGGGACTTCTAACCTACGAGCAGTACTTC.